Listed below are T cell receptor beta chains from one sample, sequenced in a study of blood T cell repertoires in COVID-19. The method was immunoSEQ multiplex PCR; TCRdb's version includes in-frame clones alone and lacks a portion of them. Here the sample spans some 200,000 clones, roughly 88% being singletons. Sequenced: PBMCs or T cells enriched from blood (not recorded which). The origin of the receptors is a woman in her forties with acute COVID-19. Each CDR3 is given with its conserved first and last residue. Each record gives: V gene, D gene, CDR3 length, J gene, clone size, CDR3 DNA, CDR3 protein. D genes are given only for firm matches. Some rows have no size entry. The others give once, few or many, or a class for an expanded clone.

>TRBV19|-|15|TRBJ1-5|-
TGTGCCAGTAATCTCCGGACAGTCCACAATCAGCCCCAGCATTTT
CASNLRTVHNQPQHF
>TRBV18|TRBD1|16|TRBJ1-1|-
TGTGCCAGCTCACAGGACTCGGGACAGTTGAACACTGAAGCTTTCTTT
CASSQDSGQLNTEAFF
>TRBV7-9|-|13|TRBJ1-1|few
TGTGCCAGCATCAAGGCTGGGGGGAGTGAAGCTTTCTTT
CASIKAGGSEAFF
>TRBV5-1|-|17|TRBJ1-2|-
TGCGCCAGCAGCTCGAAACCTCTGGCGGTCGATACGGGAGGCTACACCTTC
CASSSKPLAVDTGGYTF
>TRBV6-5|-|15|TRBJ1-2|once
TGTGCCAGCAGTTACATCGCGAGGCTCCCTCCTGGCTACACCTTC
CASSYIARLPPGYTF
>TRBV9|TRBD1|18|TRBJ1-2|-
TGTGCCAGCAGCGCATACTTAAGACAGGGGGCGGGTAACTATGGCTACACCTTC
CASSAYLRQGAGNYGYTF
>TRBV5-5|TRBD1|14|TRBJ1-2|-
TGTGCCAGCAGGCGGGACAGCCCTAACTATGGCTACACCTTC
CASRRDSPNYGYTF
>TRBV7-9|TRBD1|14|TRBJ2-5|-
TGTGCCAGCAGCCTGCCAGGGGGTAAGGAGACCCAGTACTTC
CASSLPGGKETQYF
>TRBV28|TRBD2|15|TRBJ2-1|-
TGTGCCAGCAGTCCCCGCGGGGGACTGTCCGATGAGCAGTTCTTC
CASSPRGGLSDEQFF
>TRBV29-1|TRBD1|12|TRBJ1-2|-
TGCAGCGTTGATGAGACAGGGTATGGCTACACCTTC
CSVDETGYGYTF
>TRBV7-8|-|15|TRBJ1-1|-
TGTGCCAGCACCCCGACAGTGAGTATGAACACTGAAGCTTTCTTT
CASTPTVSMNTEAFF
>TRBV5-1|TRBD1|15|TRBJ2-1|-
TGCGCCAGCAGCTTGGGACAGGGGGGCTACAATGAGCAGTTCTTC
CASSLGQGGYNEQFF
>TRBV9|TRBD1|15|TRBJ1-3|-
TGTGCCAGCAGCTCCGCGGGACAGGGTGGAAACACCATATATTTT
CASSSAGQGGNTIYF
>TRBV6-5|-|16|TRBJ1-1|-
TGTGCCAGCAGTTATGCCGGGGGGGTCATGAACACTGAAGCTTTCTTT
CASSYAGGVMNTEAFF
>TRBV3-1/TRBV3-2|-|15|TRBJ1-5|-
TGTGCCAGCAGCCAAAGCGGGGGGGCCGCCCAGCCCCAGCATTTT
CASSQSGGAAQPQHF
>TRBV11-2|-|14|TRBJ1-2|-
TGTGCCAGCAGCTCGTTATCCCCTAACTATGGCTACACCTTC
CASSSLSPNYGYTF